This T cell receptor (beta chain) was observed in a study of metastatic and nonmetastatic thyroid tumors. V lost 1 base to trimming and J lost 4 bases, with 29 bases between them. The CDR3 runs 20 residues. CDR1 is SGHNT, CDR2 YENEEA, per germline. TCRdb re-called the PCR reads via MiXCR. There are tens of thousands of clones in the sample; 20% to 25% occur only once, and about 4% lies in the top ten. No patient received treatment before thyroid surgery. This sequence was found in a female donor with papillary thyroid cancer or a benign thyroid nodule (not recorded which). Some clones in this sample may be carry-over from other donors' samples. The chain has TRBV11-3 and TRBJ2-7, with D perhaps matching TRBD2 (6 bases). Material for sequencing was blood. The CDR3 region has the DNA TGTGCCAGCAGCTTAGGATTCGGGCCGGCTAGCGTGATTGCTCGGTACGAGCAGTACTTC. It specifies CASSLGFGPASVIARYEQYF.